Included here is one T cell receptor (beta chain) sequence, with context. CDR1 is SGHVS, CDR2 FQNEAQ, per germline. V was cut by 1 base and J by 8 bases, with 11 bases left in between. This CDR3 contains 14 residues. The data belong to a study of PD-1 and CTLA-4 blockade in melanoma. This table comes from immunoSEQ multiplex PCR, and its TCRdb copy is limited to in-frame clones, with some not included. The table has 30,000 to 35,000 clones, 80% to 95% seen once. The source of this sequence is a human donor with melanoma. This specimen was CD8+ T cells from peripheral blood, taken from a patient given anti-PD-1 treatment. The chain uses TRBV7-8 and TRBJ1-4; D uncertain. The CDR3 bases are TGTGCCAGCAGCTTAGAGCTAGATAACGAAAAACTGTTTTTT. This codes for CASSLELDNEKLFF.